This entry lists 4 T cell receptor beta chains sequenced from one sample in a study of CD8 T cell repertoires and HIV-1 epitope variants. No antigen has been identified for these receptors. The assay was immunoSEQ multiplex PCR, and TCRdb's table has in-frame clones only and misses some. Found here are around 5,200 clones, 64% of them singletons; the top ten hold about 44%. Source material: cultured CD8+ T cells derived from PBMCs. Receptors were obtained from a male donor with HIV.

The rearrangement uses TRBV6-5 and TRBJ1-2, with 7 bases matching TRBD1. The CDR3 covers 15 residues. CDR1 and CDR2 from the germline V gene are MNHEY and SVGAGI. Losses at the gene ends were 5 bases for V and 2 bases for J; bases not matched to a gene: 8. CDR3 nucleotides: TGTGCCAGCAGTCGGGACAGCGACCTAAACTATGGCTACACCTTC. This translates into CASSRDSDLNYGYTF.

The CDR3 sequence is CASSEGGIRSSYEQYF. DNA of the CDR3: TGTGCCAGCAGTGAAGGTGGCATCCGAAGCTCCTACGAGCAGTACTTC. The chain combines TRBV6-1 with TRBJ2-7; D remains ambiguous. Germline loops: CDR1 MNHNS, CDR2 SASEGT. The V end was cut by 1 base, the J end by 0 bases, with 13 bases between. The CDR3 is made up of 16 amino acids.

The genes are TRBV7-8 and TRBJ2-1, with D maybe TRBD2 (5 bases). CDR1 is SGHVS and CDR2 is FQNEAQ in the germline V gene. CDR3 size: 15 residues. Trimming took off 1 base at V and 4 bases at J, with 11 bases between the two ends. The CDR3 is CASSLESGTYNEQFF. The CDR3 DNA reads TGTGCCAGCAGCTTAGAGAGCGGTACTTACAATGAGCAGTTCTTC.

This chain links TRBV27 with TRBJ2-1; 7 nucleotides line up with TRBD2. Germline V gene lookup returns CDR1 MNHEY and CDR2 SMNVEV (reference sequence). V lost 5 bases and J lost 1; bases outside the gene matches: 11. The length of the CDR3 is 17 residues. CDR3 sequence reads: CASSPFGGRGSYNEQFF. CDR3 bases: TGTGCCAGCAGTCCATTTGGCGGGAGAGGGTCCTACAATGAGCAGTTCTTC.